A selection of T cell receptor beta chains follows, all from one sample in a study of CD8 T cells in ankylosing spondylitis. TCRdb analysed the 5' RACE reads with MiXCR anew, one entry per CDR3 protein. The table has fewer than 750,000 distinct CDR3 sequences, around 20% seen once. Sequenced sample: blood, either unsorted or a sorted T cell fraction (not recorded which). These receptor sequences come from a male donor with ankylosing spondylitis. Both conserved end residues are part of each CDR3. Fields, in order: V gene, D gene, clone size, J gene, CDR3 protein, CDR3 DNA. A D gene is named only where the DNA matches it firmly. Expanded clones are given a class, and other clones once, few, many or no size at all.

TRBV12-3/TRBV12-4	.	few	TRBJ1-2	CASSFFEGMGYTF	TGTGCCAGCAGTTTCTTTGAGGGGATGGGCTACACCTTC
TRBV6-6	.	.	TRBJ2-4	CASSRQTENIQYF	TGTGCCAGCAGTAGACAGACCGAAAACATTCAGTACTTC
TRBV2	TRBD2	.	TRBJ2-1	CASKTATSGGRGSYNEQFF	TGTGCCAGCAAAACCGCGACTAGCGGGGGCCGCGGATCCTACAATGAGCAGTTCTTC
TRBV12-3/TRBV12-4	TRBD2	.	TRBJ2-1	CASSSGLAGVGEQFF	TGTGCCAGCAGTTCGGGACTAGCGGGAGTAGGGGAGCAGTTCTTC
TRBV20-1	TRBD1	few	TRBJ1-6	CSASPRDRENSPLHF	TGCAGTGCTAGCCCGAGGGACAGGGAAAATTCACCCCTCCACTTT
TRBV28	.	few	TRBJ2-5	CASSFLGQGNKETQYF	TGTGCCAGCAGTTTTTTAGGCCAGGGGAATAAAGAGACCCAGTACTTC
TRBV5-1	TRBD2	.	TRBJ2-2	CASSFPSGRANTGELFF	TGCGCCAGCAGCTTTCCTAGCGGGAGGGCGAACACCGGGGAGCTGTTTTTT
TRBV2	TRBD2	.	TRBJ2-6	CASTEQAGRSGANVLTF	TGTGCCAGCACCGAGCAAGCGGGACGTTCTGGGGCCAACGTCCTGACTTTC
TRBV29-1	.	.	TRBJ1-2	CSVEESAAIRSYGYTF	TGCAGCGTTGAAGAGTCGGCAGCCATTCGGAGCTATGGCTACACCTTC
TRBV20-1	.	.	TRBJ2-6	CSAVGASGAGANVLTF	TGCAGTGCGGTGGGGGCTAGCGGTGCTGGGGCCAACGTCCTGACTTTC
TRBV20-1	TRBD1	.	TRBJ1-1	CSARVRQGVNTEAFF	TGCAGTGCTAGAGTCCGACAGGGGGTGAACACTGAAGCTTTCTTT
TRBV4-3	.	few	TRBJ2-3	CASSLALSSTDTQYF	TGCGCCAGCAGCCTAGCGTTGTCTAGCACAGATACGCAGTATTTT
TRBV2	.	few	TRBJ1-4	CASSDRYEKLFF	TGTGCCAGCAGTGATAGATATGAAAAACTGTTTTTT
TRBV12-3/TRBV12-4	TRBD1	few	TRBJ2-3	CASSFGTGFGDTQYF	TGTGCCAGCAGTTTTGGGACAGGGTTTGGAGATACGCAGTATTTT
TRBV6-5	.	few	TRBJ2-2	CASSSVRGAERELFF	TGTGCCAGCAGTTCCGTCCGAGGGGCCGAACGGGAGCTGTTTTTT
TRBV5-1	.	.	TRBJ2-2	CASSLSSRSNTGELFF	TGCGCCAGCAGCTTGAGCTCCAGATCGAACACCGGGGAGCTGTTTTTT
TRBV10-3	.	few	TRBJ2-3	CAIKKGASTSTDTQYF	TGTGCCATCAAGAAAGGGGCGTCGACTAGCACAGATACGCAGTATTTT
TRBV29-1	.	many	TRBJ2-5	CSVISETETQYF	TGCAGCGTCATTAGCGAGACGGAGACCCAGTACTTC
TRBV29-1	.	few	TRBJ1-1	CSVEIAGGLDTEAFF	TGCAGCGTTGAAATCGCGGGGGGGCTAGACACTGAAGCTTTCTTT
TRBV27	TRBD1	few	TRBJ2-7	CASRPIGQGSYEQYF	TGTGCCAGCAGGCCTATTGGACAGGGAAGCTACGAGCAGTACTTC
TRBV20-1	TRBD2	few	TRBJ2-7	CSAREGYGTRPYEQYF	TGCAGTGCTAGGGAAGGCTACGGGACTAGACCCTACGAGCAGTACTTC
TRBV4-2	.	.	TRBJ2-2	CASSQGTVNTGELFF	TGTGCCAGCAGCCAAGGGACAGTGAACACCGGGGAGCTGTTTTTT
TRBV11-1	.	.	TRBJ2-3	CASTLFTTGDTQYF	TGTGCCAGCACCCTTTTTACAACTGGAGATACGCAGTATTTT
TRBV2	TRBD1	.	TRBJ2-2	CATRGLGNTGELFF	TGTGCCACCAGGGGGTTGGGGAACACCGGGGAGCTGTTTTTT
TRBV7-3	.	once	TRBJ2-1	CASSFSPGDEQFF	TGTGCCAGCAGCTTTAGTCCGGGCGATGAGCAGTTCTTC
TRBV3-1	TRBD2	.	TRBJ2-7	CASSQGYPGLALEQYF	TGTGCCAGCAGCCAAGGGTATCCGGGACTAGCGTTGGAGCAGTACTTC
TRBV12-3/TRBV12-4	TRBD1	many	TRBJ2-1	CASTPGTGQFF	TGTGCCAGCACCCCCGGGACAGGGCAGTTCTTC
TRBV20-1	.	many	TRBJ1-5	CSATGVTNQPQHF	TGCAGTGCTACGGGGGTCACCAATCAGCCCCAGCATTTT
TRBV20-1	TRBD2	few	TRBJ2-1	CSAVAGGNFNEQFF	TGCAGTGCGGTAGCGGGAGGGAACTTCAATGAGCAGTTCTTC
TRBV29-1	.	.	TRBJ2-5	CSVLWTVQETQYF	TGCAGCGTCCTATGGACAGTCCAAGAGACCCAGTACTTC
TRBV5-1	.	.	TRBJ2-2	CASSPGSTANTGELFF	TGCGCCAGCAGCCCCGGTTCGACGGCCAACACCGGGGAGCTGTTTTTT
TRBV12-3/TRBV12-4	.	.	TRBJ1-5	CASSLQIQPQHF	TGTGCCAGCAGCCTCCAAATCCAGCCCCAGCATTTT
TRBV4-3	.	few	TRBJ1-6	CASSQGDSYNSPLHF	TGCGCCAGCAGCCAAGGGGACTCCTATAATTCACCCCTCCACTTT
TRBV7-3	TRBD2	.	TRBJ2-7	CASSPAGTSDEQYF	TGTGCCAGCAGCCCTGCCGGGACTAGCGACGAGCAGTACTTC
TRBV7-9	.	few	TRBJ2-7	CASSPKGNYEQYF	TGTGCCAGCAGCCCAAAGGGAAACTACGAGCAGTACTTC
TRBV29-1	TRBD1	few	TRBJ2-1	CSAVTGGSYNEQFF	TGCAGCGCCGTGACAGGGGGTTCCTACAATGAGCAGTTCTTC
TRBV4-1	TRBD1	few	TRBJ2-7	CASHPGQVGGEQYF	TGCGCCAGCCACCCGGGACAGGTAGGAGGCGAGCAGTACTTC